The 6 T cell receptor beta chains given below trace back to one sample, sequenced in a study of tissue T cells after allogeneic stem cell transplantation. Time point described: mouse harvest day 7 after allogeneic transplant. Tail vein injection delivered 10^7 T-cell-depleted bone marrow cells and 10^6 splenic CD5+ T cells. Sequencing used immunoSEQ multiplex PCR; TCRdb keeps in-frame clones, though not all of them. The sample lists about 5,800 clones; 40% to 50% were seen once. The sequencing input was gut tissue. These receptors came from a female BALB/c mouse given C57BL/6 T cells with graft-versus-host disease after an allogeneic hematopoietic cell transplant.

Turning to this clone: Mouse gene names and germline throughout. Read coverage stops 1 residue before the CDR3 terminus; the germline J gene supplies the remainder. The rearrangement links TRBV3 to TRBJ2-2; D is ambiguous. The CDR3 spans 12 residues. Germline assignment: CDR1 SNHLY and CDR2 FYNGKV (reference sequence). Trimming stripped 0 bases from V and 6 bases from J, with 2 bases between. The CDR3 loop reads CASSLAPGQLYF. The part of the CDR3 DNA that was read is TGTGCCAGCAGCTTAGCCCCCGGGCAGCTCTAC.

The sample holds a few counts of this clone. The gene symbols are mouse symbols. The read ends 1 residue early relative to the CDR3; the germline J gene fills the gap. The V gene is TRBV13-1, the J gene TRBJ2-5, with no clear D. CDR3 length: 14 residues. Germline V gene lookup returns CDR1 NSHNY and CDR2 SYGAGN. The V end was cut by 4 bases, the J end by 0 bases, with 9 bases between. The part of the CDR3 DNA that was read is TGTGCCAGCAGTCCTGACAATAACCAAGACACCCAGTAC. Its translation is CASSPDNNQDTQY. The full CDR3 is CASSPDNNQDTQYF.

For this clone: Each gene name is a mouse one. From the germline J gene comes the end of the CDR3, since the read stops 1 residue before it. The V and J genes are TRBV16 and TRBJ1-3, with D uncertain. CDR3 size: 13 residues. Germline assignment: CDR1 SGHSA and CDR2 FRNQAP. Trimming took 5 bases from V and 0 from J, leaving 5 bases between them. The CDR3 is CASSPNSGNTLYF. CDR3 DNA, as far as it was read: TGTGCAAGCAGCCCTAATTCTGGAAATACGCTCTAT.

As concerns this clone: Gene names are the mouse ones. The CDR3 end is not reached by the read, which stops 1 residue before it; the germline J gene fills it in. The chain couples TRBV2 to TRBJ2-4; 9 bases map to TRBD1. The J segment lost 3 bases and the V segment lost 0 bases, leaving 1 base of the junction unmatched. There are 15 residues in the CDR3. The V gene's germline CDR1 is LGHNA and CDR2 YSYQKL. CDR3 sequence reads: CASSQDGQGQNTLYF. The DNA read from the CDR3 is TGTGCCAGCAGCCAAGATGGACAGGGGCAAAACACCTTGTAC.

A remark on this clone: The genes and germline here are from mouse. The CDR3 loop is CSSSQGLGGRQNTLYF. CDR3 DNA, as far as it was read: TGCTCCAGCAGTCAGGGACTGGGGGGGCGGCAAAACACCTTGTAC. The chain combines TRBV23 with TRBJ2-4; the table's TRBD2 call for D was not verified on the DNA. The read comes to an end 1 residue before the CDR3 does, leaving the germline J gene to fill in the end. The germline gives CDR1 KGHTA, CDR2 FQNQQP. The CDR3 sequence is 16 residues long.

To note about this clone: Gene labels here are mouse ones. Read data end 1 residue before the CDR3 end; the end is taken from the germline J gene. The J gene is TRBJ2-2, the V gene TRBV1; 10 bases are shared with TRBD1. Trimming at V came to 3 bases and at J to 1 base, leaving 2 bases not matched to a gene. CDR3 length: 16 residues. The germline V gene has CDR1 NSQYPW and CDR2 LRSPGD (reference sequence). CDR3 DNA (partial): TGCACCTGCAGTGCCCGGGACAGGGGAAACACCGGGCAGCTCTAC. Translation: CTCSARDRGNTGQLY. The full CDR3 reads CTCSARDRGNTGQLYF.